A single sample gave rise to the 28 T cell receptor beta chains below, sequenced in a study of blood T cell repertoires in COVID-19. Some clones are missing from TCRdb's copy, which holds only in-frame ones; the method was immunoSEQ multiplex PCR. The table has 350,000 or so clones, more than 70% seen once. Sequenced sample: peripheral blood. The receptors shown here come from a man aged 25 to 40 with active or convalescent COVID-19.

This chain links TRBV7-8 with TRBJ1-5; a weak D match, TRBD1 (5 bases). Germline lookup yields CDR1 SGHVS and CDR2 FQNEAQ. Trimming pared 0 bases from V and 4 bases from J, leaving 7 bases between. The CDR3 covers 14 residues. DNA for the CDR3: TGTGCCAGCAGCTTAGCACAGGAGAATCAGCCCCAGCATTTT. Amino acid sequence: CASSLAQENQPQHF.

V and J are TRBV5-1 and TRBJ2-1; TRBD2 agrees at 7 bases. Germline values: CDR1 SGHRS, CDR2 YFSETQ. This CDR3 is built from 12 residues. J gave up 9 bases and V 3 bases, and 3 bases lay outside the gene matches. The chain's CDR3 is CASSWGEGEQFF. CDR3 DNA: TGCGCCAGCAGCTGGGGGGAGGGTGAGCAGTTCTTC.

This clone has more than one count but fewer than ten. The J gene is TRBJ2-5, the V gene TRBV30; perhaps TRBD2 as D (5 bases). Germline CDR1 is GTSNPN and CDR2 is SVGIG (reference sequence). CDR3 length equals 15 residues. V lost 3 bases, J lost 3 bases, and 17 bases lay in between. The CDR3 coding sequence is TGTGCCTGGAGCGGCTATAATACGGGAAAAGAGACCCAGTACTTC. Translation gives CAWSGYNTGKETQYF. The whole variable domain, filled in from reference TRBV30 and TRBJ2-5, reads SQTIHQWPATLVQPVGSPLSLECTVEGTSNPNLYWYRQAAGRGLQLLFYSVGIGQISSEVPQNLSASRPQDRQFILSSKKLLLSDSGFYLCAWSGYNTGKETQYFGPGTRLLVL.

This CDR3 is CASSLLDKRYEQYF. Written as DNA, the CDR3 is TGTGCCAGCAGCTTACTGGACAAACGCTACGAGCAGTACTTC. This sequence joins TRBV7-8 and TRBJ2-7; D is possibly TRBD1 (5 bases). The germline V and J ends were trimmed by 2 bases and 3 bases, with 11 bases remaining between them. The CDR3 spans 14 residues. CDR1 and CDR2 from the germline V gene are SGHVS and FQNEAQ.

This chain joins TRBV4-2 and TRBJ1-1; 7 nucleotides line up with TRBD1. Germline assignment: CDR1 LGHNA and CDR2 YNFKEQ. The length of the CDR3 is 21 residues. V shed 4 bases and J 2 bases; nucleotides not matched to a gene: 25. This CDR3 reads CASSRTPTGAGLIGGNTEAFF. In DNA, the CDR3 is TGTGCCAGCAGCCGAACCCCTACAGGGGCCGGTCTTATCGGGGGAAACACTGAAGCTTTCTTT.

The V and J genes are TRBV11-3 and TRBJ2-1; TRBD1 matches at 8 bases. Germline V gene lookup returns CDR1 SGHNT and CDR2 YENEEA. This CDR3 has 14 amino acids. V lost 1 base, J lost 6 bases, and 2 bases stayed unmatched. The CDR3 DNA follows: TGTGCCAGCAGCTTAGGAACAGGGGGCAATGAGCAGTTCTTC. Amino acid sequence: CASSLGTGGNEQFF.

This rearrangement joins TRBV7-9 to TRBJ1-1; 8 nucleotides match TRBD1. V trimming: 1 base; J trimming: 6 bases; junction bases outside the gene matches: 10. CDR3 size: 16 residues. CDR1 is SEHNR and CDR2 is FQNEAQ in the germline V gene (reference sequence). The CDR3 DNA sequence: TGTGCCAGCAGCTTAGGTGGGCAGGGGGCTGGAGCTGAAGCTTTCTTT. Translation gives CASSLGGQGAGAEAFF.

The rearrangement joins TRBV28 to TRBJ1-6; possibly TRBD1 for D (6 bases). CDR1 is MDHEN, CDR2 SYDVKM, per germline. Between the trimmed V and J ends, which lost 6 bases and 3 bases, there was a span of 12 bases. This CDR3 is 15 amino acids long. The DNA of the CDR3 is TGTGCCAGCAGCTTGGGACACCTCTATAATTCACCCCTCCACTTT. Translating it yields CASSLGHLYNSPLHF.

The chain links TRBV7-2 to TRBJ1-1; D may be TRBD1 (6 bases). CDR1 and CDR2 (germline): SGHTA, FQGNSA. V lost 2 bases to trimming and J lost 3 bases, with 7 bases between them. The CDR3 has 13 residues. CDR3: CASSLNRDTEAFF. CDR3 coding DNA: TGTGCCAGCAGCTTAAACAGGGACACTGAAGCTTTCTTT.

This chain joins TRBV2 and TRBJ1-3, with D possibly TRBD1 on 5 matching bases. The ends were cut back, 7 bases at V and 2 bases at J, with 27 bases in the middle. Germline-derived CDR1 and CDR2 are SNHLY and FYNNEI. The length of the CDR3 is 19 residues. CDR3 protein: CASILTPGGLSRTGNTIYF. CDR3 bases: TGTGCCAGCATCCTCACCCCCGGGGGACTCTCGAGGACTGGAAACACCATATATTTT.

This chain joins TRBV19 and TRBJ1-5; 7 positions match TRBD1. With V trimmed by 4 bases and J by 1 base, 10 bases remained unmatched. The CDR3 spans 17 residues. Germline V CDR1 and CDR2: LNHDA, SQIVND (reference sequence). This chain's CDR3 is CASSTQRGTVSNQPQHF. CDR3 nucleotide sequence: TGTGCCAGTAGTACACAACGGGGGACAGTCAGCAATCAGCCCCAGCATTTT.

The V call is TRBV5-1, the J call TRBJ1-1; D perhaps matches TRBD1 (6 bases). Deletions cut 3 bases from V and 1 base from J, with 19 bases between. Germline-derived CDR1 and CDR2 are SGHRS and YFSETQ. This CDR3 contains 17 residues. The CDR3 spells CASSSRLRTETNTEAFF. In DNA, the CDR3 is TGCGCCAGCAGCTCACGCTTAAGGACAGAAACGAACACTGAAGCTTTCTTT.

J is TRBJ1-5 and V is TRBV19; 7 nucleotides agree with TRBD1. Germline lookup yields CDR1 LNHDA and CDR2 SQIVND (reference sequence). With 5 bases clipped from V and 7 bases from J, the junction kept 8 bases outside the gene matches. The CDR3 runs to 14 residues. CDR3: CASSQRQGSQPQHF. CDR3 nucleotide sequence: TGTGCCAGTAGTCAAAGACAGGGAAGCCAGCCCCAGCATTTT.

V is TRBV19 and J is TRBJ2-3, with 7 bases fitting TRBD1. Germline CDR1 and CDR2: LNHDA and SQIVND (reference sequence). Losses at the gene ends were 2 bases for V and 9 bases for J; bases not matched to a gene: 5. The CDR3 has 13 residues. In nucleotides, the CDR3 is TGTGCCAGTAGTATAACAGGGGTTGGAACGCAGTATTTT. Translating it yields CASSITGVGTQYF.

About this clone: The same CDR3 is also encoded by other DNA sequences in this sample. This chain joins TRBV7-8 and TRBJ2-7; 9 bases line up with TRBD2. The CDR3 runs 13 residues. J was trimmed by 5 bases and V by 3 bases; bases with no gene match: 2. CDR1 is SGHVS and CDR2 is FQNEAQ in the germline V gene. The DNA of the CDR3 is TGTGCCAGCAGCTTGCGCGGGAGGGACGAGCAGTACTTC. It codes for CASSLRGRDEQYF.

By share, this clone counts as medium-sized (0.01 to 0.1%). V gene TRBV4-3 combines with J gene TRBJ1-3, with D unresolved. The length of the CDR3 is 18 residues. Germline CDR1 LGHNA, CDR2 YSLEER. V was pared by 0 bases and J by 0 bases, with 15 bases between. The CDR3 loop reads CASSQEGAGLNSGNTIYF. CDR3 DNA sequence: TGCGCCAGCAGCCAAGAGGGTGCAGGCTTGAACTCTGGAAACACCATATATTTT.

The rearrangement joins TRBV6-2 or TRBV6-3 to TRBJ2-2, with D possibly TRBD1 on 6 matching bases. From germline, CDR1 is MNHEY and CDR2 SVGEGT. This CDR3 region has 15 residues. With 5 bases removed from V and 3 bases from J, the gap between germline ends came to 13 bases. CDR3 protein: CASSLQGIDTGELFF. The CDR3 DNA sequence: TGTGCCAGCAGTCTACAGGGCATCGACACCGGGGAGCTGTTTTTT.

The chain has TRBV11-3 and TRBJ2-7, with D perhaps TRBD2 (6 bases). CDR1 is SGHNT, CDR2 YENEEA, per germline. V shed 2 bases and J shed 0 bases, with 11 bases lying between them. The CDR3 totals 15 residues. The chain's CDR3 is CASSLSGVLSYEQYF. In nucleotides, the CDR3 is TGTGCCAGCAGCTTATCGGGGGTCCTCTCCTACGAGCAGTACTTC.

The rearrangement links TRBV6-2 or TRBV6-3 to TRBJ1-1, with 11 bases matching TRBD1. V shed 2 bases, J shed 8 bases, and the junction held 4 bases outside the gene matches. Germline V gene sequence: CDR1 MNHEY, CDR2 SVGEGT. This CDR3 is 14 amino acids long. The chain's CDR3 is CASSYDRDRGEAFF. The CDR3 nucleotides read TGTGCCAGCAGTTACGACAGGGACAGGGGGGAAGCTTTCTTT.

The CDR3: CASSLVGGNTEAFF. CDR3 sequence (DNA): TGTGCCAGCAGCTTAGTAGGGGGTAACACTGAAGCTTTCTTT. The V gene is TRBV7-2, the J gene TRBJ1-1; D possibly corresponds to TRBD1 (6 bases). Trimming cost V 1 base and J 2 bases, with 8 bases left between them. The CDR3 consists of 14 residues. CDR1 is SGHTA, CDR2 FQGNSA, per germline.

The chain couples TRBV3-1 (or the pseudogene TRBV3-2) to TRBJ1-2; tentatively, D is TRBD1 (6 bases). This CDR3 contains 14 residues. Germline V lookup: CDR1 LGHDT, CDR2 YNNKEL (reference sequence). V gave up 1 base and J gave up 4 bases, with 10 bases separating them. DNA for the CDR3: TGTGCCAGCAGCCAAGCAGGGGTTGGCTATGGCTACACCTTC. It translates to CASSQAGVGYGYTF.

The V and J genes are TRBV6-5 and TRBJ2-7, with TRBD2 matching over 9 bases. The V segment lost 5 bases and the J segment 4 bases; nucleotides outside the gene matches: 9. CDR3 size: 15 residues. CDR1 and CDR2 (germline): MNHEY, SVGAGI. Here the CDR3 reads CASSSRLAALYEQYF. CDR3 DNA: TGTGCCAGCAGTAGCCGACTAGCGGCCCTATACGAGCAGTACTTC.

In its sample, this clone was seen once. The chain has TRBV5-1 and TRBJ2-1; 9 bases match TRBD2. The V segment lost 5 bases and the J segment 9 bases; nucleotides outside the gene matches: 9. The CDR3 sequence is 14 residues long. CDR1 is SGHRS, CDR2 YFSETQ, per germline. CDR3 amino acids: CASRRASGDLEQFF. In nucleotides, the CDR3 is TGCGCCAGCAGAAGGGCTAGCGGGGATCTTGAGCAGTTCTTC. Full variable domain (outside the CDR3, taken from reference TRBV5-1 and TRBJ2-1): KAGVTQTPRYLIKTRGQQVTLSCSPISGHRSVSWYQQTPGQGLQFLFEYFSETQRNKGNFPGRFSGRQFSNSRSEMNVSTLELGDSALYLCASRRASGDLEQFFGPGTRLTVL.

V gene TRBV4-3 combines with J gene TRBJ2-1; TRBD1 is a possible D gene (6 bases). V lost 0 bases and J lost 4, with 10 bases in between. The germline gives CDR1 LGHNA, CDR2 YSLEER. The CDR3 is made up of 15 amino acids. CDR3 protein: CASSQDRGDYNEQFF. The CDR3 region has the DNA TGCGCCAGCAGCCAAGACAGGGGCGATTACAATGAGCAGTTCTTC.

The genes are TRBV30 and TRBJ1-1; TRBD1 is a possible D gene (5 bases). There are 13 residues in the CDR3. Germline V gives CDR1 GTSNPN, CDR2 SVGIG (reference sequence). Trimming removed 2 bases at V and 4 bases at J, with 11 bases between. This CDR3 is CAWSPGRSTEAFF. CDR3 nucleotide sequence: TGTGCCTGGAGTCCAGGGCGGAGCACTGAAGCTTTCTTT.

This clone was recorded only once. The chain couples TRBV2 to TRBJ1-6; D gene unclear. Per germline, CDR1 SNHLY and CDR2 FYNNEI. V lost 3 bases and J lost 8, with 11 bases in between. The CDR3 has 14 residues. Here the CDR3 DNA reads TGTGCCAGCAGTGACGATGGCGGGGATTCACCCCTCCACTTT. Its protein is CASSDDGGDSPLHF.

This clone showed up just a few times. The genes are TRBV11-2 and TRBJ1-1; maybe TRBD1 (6 bases). Trimming removed 3 bases from V and 11 bases from J, with 16 bases in between. CDR1 is SGHAT and CDR2 is FQNNGV in the germline V gene. The CDR3 loop spans 13 amino acids. CDR3 DNA: TGTGCCAGCAGCTTTGGGACACTGGGGGTGGCTTTCTTT. This translates into CASSFGTLGVAFF.

J is TRBJ2-5 and V is TRBV9; tentatively, D is TRBD2 (7 bases). The CDR3 is 16 amino acids. Per germline, CDR1 SGDLS and CDR2 YYNGEE. V dropped 2 bases and J dropped 2 bases, with 16 bases sitting between them. CDR3 region: CASSVESGGRQETQYF. DNA for the CDR3: TGTGCCAGCAGCGTTGAGTCGGGGGGCCGGCAAGAGACCCAGTACTTC.